A few counts support the clone carrying this T cell receptor beta chain. Its target is not known. This sample is part of a study of CD8+ T cells in alopecia areata. The junction had 9 bases not matched to a gene; V was cut back by 10 bases and J by 6 bases. The length of the CDR3 is 14 residues. Per the germline V gene, CDR1 is WSHSY and CDR2 is SAAADI. Study outcomes and limitations: Although TCR sharing was seen in mice, sharing across patients was less clear, possibly for HLA-related reasons.

The sequencing template was cDNA reverse transcribed from extracted RNA. Clones were read by immunoSEQ multiplex PCR, and TCRdb kept only the in-frame ones, dropping some. This table has about 150,000 clones, around 54% appearing once. This rearrangement joins TRBV10-2 to TRBJ2-2, with 9 bases aligning to TRBD1. Sequencing input: CD4+ T cells sorted from blood. This TCR came from a human donor in good health. CDR3 sequence (DNA): TGCGCCACCATCACAGGGGGCAAGGCCGGGGAGCTGTTTTTT. This translates into CATITGGKAGELFF.